A selection of T cell receptor beta chains follows, all from one sample in a study of blood T cell repertoires in COVID-19. TCRdb keeps only in-frame clones here, not all; method: immunoSEQ multiplex PCR. Among approximately 440,000 clones listed, 90% were seen once. Sequenced input: PBMCs or T cells enriched from blood (not recorded which). All receptors derive from a man between 18 and 29 years old who had recovered from COVID-19. CDR3s include the opening cysteine and the closing phenylalanine or tryptophan. D genes are given only for firm matches. Only part of the rows carry a size: once, few, many, or a class if the clone is expanded.

D gene	clone size	V gene	J gene	CDR3 protein	CDR3 DNA
.	.	TRBV6-5	TRBJ1-2	CASSYQTGPPSSGYTF	TGTGCCAGCAGTTACCAAACAGGGCCGCCTTCGTCTGGCTACACCTTC
.	.	TRBV5-4	TRBJ1-2	CASSLESSNYGYTF	TGTGCCAGCAGCTTGGAAAGTAGTAACTATGGCTACACCTTC
.	.	TRBV19	TRBJ1-5	CASSHGEGVSQPQHF	TGTGCCAGTAGTCACGGGGAGGGGGTCTCTCAGCCCCAGCATTTT
TRBD2	.	TRBV18	TRBJ2-1	CASSLNSGLADYNEQFF	TGTGCCAGCTCACTAAATAGCGGACTAGCGGACTACAATGAGCAGTTCTTC
TRBD1	.	TRBV27	TRBJ1-2	CASRIRTGYGYTF	TGTGCCAGCAGGATCCGGACAGGCTATGGCTACACCTTC
TRBD2	.	TRBV5-1	TRBJ2-1	CASSSLAGHNEQFF	TGCGCCAGCAGCTCACTAGCGGGTCACAATGAGCAGTTCTTC
TRBD1	.	TRBV19	TRBJ1-5	CASATGSGQPQHF	TGTGCCAGCGCGACAGGGTCGGGCCAGCCCCAGCATTTT
TRBD1	.	TRBV15	TRBJ1-2	CATSRDGGTGEGYTF	TGTGCCACCAGCAGAGATGGAGGGACAGGGGAGGGCTACACCTTC
.	.	TRBV11-3	TRBJ1-3	CASSQRGGNTIYF	TGTGCCAGCAGCCAAAGAGGTGGAAACACCATATATTTT
.	.	TRBV6-6	TRBJ1-5	CASRDGGVVGNQPQHF	TGTGCCAGCAGAGACGGGGGGGTAGTCGGCAATCAGCCCCAGCATTTT
.	once	TRBV6-5	TRBJ1-6	CGVGQGSSPLHF	TGTGGGGTGGGGCAGGGCAGTTCACCCCTCCACTTT
TRBD1	.	TRBV28	TRBJ1-5	CASSLTGVSNQPQHF	TGTGCCAGCAGCCTGACAGGGGTTAGCAATCAGCCCCAGCATTTT
TRBD2	.	TRBV27	TRBJ2-1	CASSRAVAGFYNEQFF	TGTGCCAGCAGTCGAGCTGTAGCGGGATTCTACAATGAGCAGTTCTTC
TRBD2	.	TRBV14	TRBJ2-7	CASSPGLAGAAEQYF	TGTGCCAGCAGCCCGGGACTAGCGGGAGCCGCCGAGCAGTACTTC
TRBD1	.	TRBV5-1	TRBJ2-1	CASNFGDRDYNEQFF	TGCGCCAGCAACTTTGGGGACAGGGACTACAATGAGCAGTTCTTC
.	.	TRBV2	TRBJ1-1	CASREGRMNTEAFF	TGTGCCAGCAGGGAGGGACGGATGAACACTGAAGCTTTCTTT
.	.	TRBV19	TRBJ1-1	CASSIPAPLRAFF	TGTGCCAGTAGTATCCCCGCGCCTCTGAGGGCTTTCTTT
TRBD1	.	TRBV18	TRBJ1-1	CASSGQGKNTEAFF	TGTGCCAGCTCAGGACAGGGAAAGAACACTGAAGCTTTCTTT
TRBD1	.	TRBV16	TRBJ1-2	CASSQSTGWAGYTF	TGTGCCAGCAGCCAATCGACAGGGTGGGCTGGCTACACCTTC
.	.	TRBV5-8	TRBJ1-4	CASSLQGTKYEKLFF	TGTGCCAGCAGCTTACAGGGCACTAAATACGAAAAACTGTTTTTT
.	.	TRBV15	TRBJ1-1	CATSRDHGAPSEAFF	TGTGCCACCAGCAGAGATCATGGGGCCCCGAGCGAAGCTTTCTTT
.	.	TRBV2	TRBJ1-1	CASSPVPGEAFF	TGTGCCAGCAGCCCTGTGCCGGGGGAAGCTTTCTTT
TRBD1	.	TRBV4-1	TRBJ1-2	CASSQPTGGGYTF	TGCGCCAGCAGCCAGCCGACAGGGGGCGGCTACACCTTC
.	.	TRBV6-5	TRBJ1-1	CASSYQEGYTEAFF	TGTGCCAGCAGTTACCAGGAGGGGTACACTGAAGCTTTCTTT
.	.	TRBV19	TRBJ2-1	CASSIAEGPGPDEQFF	TGTGCCAGTAGTATAGCCGAGGGTCCAGGCCCGGATGAGCAGTTCTTC
.	.	TRBV2	TRBJ1-2	CASSERRRSMLSYTF	TGTGCCAGCAGTGAAAGGAGAAGATCTATGTTGAGCTACACCTTC
.	.	TRBV6-5	TRBJ1-6	CASSRGREMGSPLHF	TGTGCCAGCAGCCGCGGCAGAGAGATGGGTTCACCCCTCCACTTT
.	.	TRBV20-1	TRBJ1-2	CSGPGGYGYTF	TGCAGCGGGCCGGGGGGCTATGGCTACACCTTC
.	.	TRBV3-1/TRBV3-2	TRBJ2-5	CASSLWRDQETQYF	TGTGCCAGCAGCCTCTGGCGGGACCAAGAGACCCAGTACTTC
.	.	TRBV7-2	TRBJ1-1	CASSPPMGGTEAFF	TGTGCCAGCAGCCCCCCTATGGGGGGCACTGAAGCTTTCTTT
.	once	TRBV15	TRBJ2-3	CAIDPGASTDTQYF	TGTGCCATCGATCCGGGAGCCAGCACAGATACGCAGTATTTT
TRBD1	.	TRBV27	TRBJ1-2	CASSPRDRIRLDYGYTF	TGTGCCAGCAGTCCCCGGGACAGGATCCGCCTGGACTATGGCTACACCTTC
.	.	TRBV20-1	TRBJ2-7	CSASRDHEQYF	TGCAGTGCTAGTCGGGATCACGAGCAGTACTTC
.	.	TRBV25-1	TRBJ2-5	CASSAGTQYF	TGTGCCAGCAGTGCAGGTACCCAGTACTTC
.	.	TRBV12-2	TRBJ2-3	CASRLPTGMGADTQYF	TGTGCAAGTCGCTTACCGACAGGGATGGGTGCAGATACGCAGTATTTT
.	.	TRBV5-1	TRBJ1-5	CASSFRVCHRKVTVHQPQHF	TGCGCCAGCAGCTTCAGGGTTTGTCACCGAAAAGTCACCGTGCATCAGCCCCAGCATTTT
.	.	TRBV7-9	TRBJ2-7	CASSSRQSWDEQYF	TGTGCCAGCAGCTCGAGACAGTCTTGGGACGAGCAGTACTTC
.	.	TRBV6-5	TRBJ1-3	CASKNDRSSGNTIYF	TGTGCCAGCAAAAACGATAGATCCTCTGGAAACACCATATATTTT
.	once	TRBV28	TRBJ2-3	CASSPSEATDTQYF	TGTGCCAGCAGCCCGAGCGAGGCAACAGATACGCAGTATTTT
.	.	TRBV27	TRBJ2-7	CASSHGHAYEQYF	TGTGCCAGCAGCCATGGACATGCCTACGAGCAGTACTTC
TRBD1	.	TRBV7-9	TRBJ1-1	CASSERTGRSTEAFF	TGTGCCAGCAGCGAACGGACAGGTCGGAGCACTGAAGCTTTCTTT
TRBD2	.	TRBV5-1	TRBJ2-1	CASSAMLAEAGNEQFF	TGCGCCAGCAGCGCCATGCTAGCGGAGGCCGGTAATGAGCAGTTCTTC
TRBD2	.	TRBV27	TRBJ2-7	CASSFLAGRSSYEQYF	TGTGCCAGCAGTTTCCTAGCGGGAAGGAGCTCCTACGAGCAGTACTTC
.	.	TRBV3-1/TRBV3-2	TRBJ1-1	CASSQVLRTPFF	TGTGCCAGCAGCCAAGTATTGAGGACACCTTTCTTT
.	.	TRBV30	TRBJ1-1	CAWGGDTEAFF	TGTGCCTGGGGGGGAGACACTGAAGCTTTCTTT
.	.	TRBV9	TRBJ2-1	CASSVTGDLYNEQFF	TGTGCCAGCAGCGTAACAGGTGACCTCTACAATGAGCAGTTCTTC
TRBD1	.	TRBV4-1	TRBJ1-1	CASSYFPGTANTEAFF	TGCGCCAGCAGCTACTTCCCCGGGACAGCCAACACTGAAGCTTTCTTT
TRBD2	once	TRBV5-1	TRBJ2-1	CASTMTSGSSYNEQFF	TGCGCCAGCACTATGACTAGCGGGAGCTCCTACAATGAGCAGTTCTTC
TRBD1	.	TRBV19	TRBJ1-1	CATRSRHFKGRGLVTEAFF	TGTGCCACTCGGTCGCGCCATTTCAAAGGAAGGGGGCTGGTCACTGAAGCTTTCTTT
TRBD1	.	TRBV2	TRBJ2-1	CASRGTGTIMGEQFF	TGTGCCAGCAGGGGGACAGGGACAATAATGGGGGAGCAGTTCTTC
TRBD1	.	TRBV19	TRBJ2-7	CASSNGRGLYEQYF	TGTGCCAGTAGTAATGGCAGGGGGCTCTACGAGCAGTACTTC
.	.	TRBV27	TRBJ1-1	CASSLTQGTEAFF	TGTGCCAGCAGTTTAACGCAGGGGACTGAAGCTTTCTTT
.	.	TRBV5-5	TRBJ2-5	CASSSQETQYF	TGTGCCAGCAGCTCACAAGAGACCCAGTACTTC
TRBD2	few	TRBV23-1	TRBJ2-2	CASSHLGLAWRGAVF	TGCGCCAGCAGTCACCTGGGACTAGCATGGCGGGGAGCTGTTTTT
TRBD2	.	TRBV30	TRBJ2-1	CAWSQSAGENPFVNEQFF	TGTGCCTGGAGTCAATCAGCGGGAGAAAACCCTTTTGTAAATGAGCAGTTCTTC
.	once	TRBV28	TRBJ2-7	CASREGSSYEQYF	TGTGCCAGCAGGGAGGGCAGCTCCTACGAGCAGTACTTC
.	few	TRBV18	TRBJ1-1	CASSARSRDTEAFF	TGTGCCAGCTCTGCTAGAAGTCGGGACACTGAAGCTTTCTTT
.	.	TRBV4-1	TRBJ1-5	CASSQGDGRRLNQPQHF	TGCGCCAGCAGCCAAGGAGACGGACGGAGGCTCAATCAGCCCCAGCATTTT
.	.	TRBV10-1	TRBJ2-7	CASSDQEQFYEQYF	TGCGCCAGCAGTGACCAGGAACAGTTCTACGAGCAGTACTTC
TRBD2	.	TRBV5-1	TRBJ2-5	CASSSTSEQETQYF	TGCGCCAGCAGCTCGACTAGCGAACAAGAGACCCAGTACTTC